These 30 T cell receptor beta chains were sequenced from one sample in a study of T cells in Graves' hyperthyroidism and ophthalmopathy. TCR beta CDR3 sequences were amplified from RNA transcripts. An initial round of RT-PCR targeting the TCR CDR3 relied on the HTBI primer set. TCRdb re-derived calls from the multiplex PCR reads in MiXCR, one entry per CDR3 protein. The sample lists a few hundred thousand distinct CDR3 sequences, about 16% seen once, with around 28% in the top ten. The sample taken for sequencing was blood. These receptors all stem from a woman aged 25 to 39 with Graves' ophthalmopathy.

The chain joins TRBV4-2 to TRBJ2-2; D gene unclear. The V gene lost 0 bases and the J gene lost 1 base, with 3 bases spanning the gap. The CDR3 covers 14 residues. Germline V lookup: CDR1 LGHNA, CDR2 YNFKEQ. The CDR3 region has the DNA TGTGCCAGCAGCCAAGAAAAGAACACCGGGGAGCTGTTTTTT. It encodes CASSQEKNTGELFF.

This clonotype was seen at least ten times. The V and J genes are TRBV7-2 and TRBJ1-2; 7 bases are a match to TRBD1. The germline CDR1 and CDR2 sequences are SGHTA and FQGNSA. The CDR3 runs to 14 residues. J gave up 6 bases and V 5 bases, and 9 bases lay outside the gene matches. CDR3 coding DNA: TGTGCCAGCAGCCTGGGACAGACCTCGGATGGCTACACCTTC. This sequence encodes CASSLGQTSDGYTF.

As to this clonotype: This may come from a read error, since a much larger clone is one base off. This chain connects TRBV6-5 to TRBJ2-1, with D possibly called TRBD1 or TRBD2 (5 bases each). The CDR3 loop spans 14 amino acids. Germline V gene lookup returns CDR1 MNHEY and CDR2 SVGAGI. The DNA of the CDR3 is TGTGCCGGCAGTTATAAGGGGAGCAACAATGAGCAGTTCTTC. Translating it yields CAGSYKGSNNEQFF.

A few counts support this clonotype. The chain joins TRBV18 to TRBJ2-7, with 8 nucleotides matching TRBD1. Germline lookup yields CDR1 KGHSH and CDR2 LQKENI. There are 16 residues in the CDR3. The J segment lost 6 bases and the V segment lost 3 bases, leaving 13 bases of the junction unmatched. The CDR3 nucleotides read TGTGCCAGCTCACCGGAGGCCGGCAGGGGGCGGGTCGAGCAGTACTTC. Encoded protein: CASSPEAGRGRVEQYF.

V is TRBV9 and J is TRBJ1-3; D gene uncertain. V dropped 3 bases and J dropped 0 bases, with 10 bases sitting between them. The germline CDR1 and CDR2 sequences are SGDLS and YYNGEE. The CDR3 runs 15 residues. The CDR3 reads CASSDLSLSGNTIYF. The DNA of the CDR3 is TGTGCCAGCAGCGACCTCTCCCTCTCTGGAAACACCATATATTTT.

The gene calls are TRBV13 and TRBJ1-1; TRBD1 aligns across 7 bases. J lost 0 bases, V lost 5 bases, and 6 bases had no gene match. CDR1 is PRHDT, CDR2 FYEKMQ, per germline (reference sequence). The CDR3 length is 15 residues. The CDR3 here is CASSPETGLNTEAFF. The CDR3 DNA follows: TGTGCCAGCAGCCCGGAGACAGGGTTGAACACTGAAGCTTTCTTT.

This clonotype appeared many times. The chain couples TRBV15 to TRBJ1-5, with unresolved D. The CDR3 runs to 13 residues. Germline CDR1 LNHNV, CDR2 YYDKDF (reference sequence). V lost 3 bases and J lost 5, with 8 bases in between. The chain's CDR3 is CATSRGEDQPQHF. The DNA of the CDR3 is TGTGCCACCAGCAGGGGTGAAGATCAGCCCCAGCATTTT.

In this sample, this clonotype turned up a few times. This sequence may be a read error, since a much larger clone differs from it by one base. The CDR3 end shows no conserved phenylalanine or tryptophan, and so a read error is likely. This chain connects TRBV20-1 to TRBJ1-2; D unclear. The V end was cut by 5 bases, the J end by 7 bases, with 11 bases between. The CDR3 contains 11 residues. Germline loops: CDR1 DFQATT, CDR2 SNEGSKA (reference sequence). DNA for the CDR3: TGCAGTGCTTGGGAGGAGAGTGGCTACACCTGC. This gives the protein CSAWEESGYTC.

This chain connects TRBV6-4 to TRBJ2-2; tentative D call: TRBD1 (5 bases). The CDR3 covers 15 residues. From germline, CDR1 is MRHNA and CDR2 SNTAGT. V was trimmed by 4 bases and J by 2 bases, leaving 11 bases between them. As DNA, the CDR3 is TGTGCCAGCAGTGCTGTGGGGCTCAACACCGGGGAGCTGTTTTTT. It codes for CASSAVGLNTGELFF.

This clonotype showed up just once. A read error may explain this, as a much larger clone is one base away. Lacking the conserved final phenylalanine or tryptophan, this CDR3 likely reflects a read error. The chain carries TRBV12-3 or TRBV12-4 and TRBJ2-7, with unresolved D. The CDR3 has 14 amino acids. In DNA, the CDR3 is TGCGCCAGCAGCCAAGGGCAGTTCTCCTACGAGCAGTACCTC. It codes for CASSQGQFSYEQYL.

In this sample, this clonotype turned up a few times. CDR3 loop: CASNGGPGDPYGYTF. Written as DNA, the CDR3 is TGTGCCAGCAATGGGGGTCCAGGGGACCCTTATGGCTACACCTTC. The V call is TRBV6-1, the J call TRBJ1-2; the D gene is possibly TRBD1 (6 bases). V was clipped by 7 bases and J by 5 bases, with 20 bases between them. Germline values: CDR1 MNHNS, CDR2 SASEGT. The CDR3 has 15 amino acids.

Worth noting for this clonotype: The conserved phenylalanine or tryptophan is not found at the CDR3 terminus, so this likely reflects a read error. The CDR3 is CASSYGTVNTEAFL. The CDR3 DNA sequence: TGTGCCAGCAGTTACGGGACGGTGAACACTGAAGCTTTCCTT. The V and J genes are TRBV6-9 and TRBJ1-1; D is perhaps TRBD1 (5 bases). Germline V gene sequence: CDR1 MNHGY, CDR2 SVAAGI. CDR3 length: 14 amino acids. V lost 3 bases and J 0 bases, leaving 8 bases between the germline ends.

Ten or more counts support this clonotype. This sequence joins TRBV2 and TRBJ1-2; 7 bases match TRBD1. The CDR3 runs 12 residues. CDR1 SNHLY and CDR2 FYNNEI come from the germline V gene. With V trimmed by 9 bases and J by 5 bases, 6 bases remained unmatched. The CDR3 region is CARKTGTYGYTF. CDR3 DNA sequence: TGTGCCAGAAAGACAGGGACTTATGGCTACACCTTC.

This clonotype was found many times. The chain has TRBV3-1 and TRBJ2-7; 7 bases match TRBD2. Per germline, CDR1 LGHDT and CDR2 YNNKEL (reference sequence). V gave up 1 base and J gave up 3 bases; unmatched junction bases: 3. CDR3 length: 14 residues. Written as DNA, the CDR3 is TGTGCCAGCAGCCAAGCGAGCGGGATCTACGAGCAGTACTTC. Amino acids: CASSQASGIYEQYF.

This clonotype came up many times. The rearrangement joins TRBV7-2 to TRBJ2-7, with D possibly TRBD2 on 5 matching bases. Trimming cost V 5 bases and J 3 bases, with 14 bases left between them. Germline V gene lookup returns CDR1 SGHTA and CDR2 FQGNSA. The CDR3 sequence is 14 residues long. Written as DNA, the CDR3 is TGTGCCAGCAGCACCGGGATTACCCTCTACGAGCAGTACTTC. It specifies CASSTGITLYEQYF. The full variable domain, its missing parts supplied by reference TRBV7-2 and TRBJ2-7, is GAGVSQSPSNKVTEKGKDVELRCDPISGHTALYWYRQSLGQGLEFLIYFQGNSAPDKSGLPSDRFSAERTGGSVSTLTIQRTQQEDSAVYLCASSTGITLYEQYFGPGTRLTVT.

Many counts were recorded for this clonotype. This chain connects TRBV7-9 to TRBJ2-1; 7 positions agree with TRBD1. The germline CDR1 and CDR2 sequences are SEHNR and FQNEAQ (reference sequence). The CDR3 has 14 residues. After removal of 5 bases from V and 4 bases from J, the junction contained 5 bases not matched to a gene. The CDR3 DNA sequence: TGTGCCAGCAGCCGGGACAGTCGATACAATGAGCAGTTCTTC. It codes for CASSRDSRYNEQFF.

This clonotype came up many times. The V and J genes are TRBV7-8 and TRBJ2-7; no definite D call. V dropped 1 base and J dropped 2 bases, with 9 bases sitting between them. CDR1 is SGHVS and CDR2 is FQNEAQ in the germline V gene. This CDR3 region has 14 residues. CDR3 bases: TGTGCCAGCAGCTTAGAGAGTCGGCCCTACGAGCAGTACTTC. Translating gives CASSLESRPYEQYF.

There are a few counts of this clonotype. The chain joins TRBV6-2 or TRBV6-3 to TRBJ2-3; D is uncertain. The germline V and J ends were trimmed by 1 base and 6 bases, with 11 bases remaining between them. This CDR3 contains 14 residues. Germline values: CDR1 MNHEY, CDR2 SVGEGT. The CDR3 nucleotides are TGTGCCAGCAGTTACTACCCCGGACGCGATACGCAGTATTTT. Translating gives CASSYYPGRDTQYF.

There are many counts of this clonotype. The rearrangement joins TRBV6-2 or TRBV6-3 to TRBJ2-1, with D maybe TRBD1 (6 bases). This CDR3 has 14 amino acids. Trimming cost V 4 bases and J 0 bases, with 7 bases left between them. Germline V lookup: CDR1 MNHEY, CDR2 SVGEGT. Here the CDR3 reads CASSLDSSYNEQFF. The CDR3 DNA follows: TGTGCCAGCAGTTTGGACAGCTCCTACAATGAGCAGTTCTTC.

The chain links TRBV12-3 or TRBV12-4 to TRBJ1-4; D is unclear. This CDR3 is 14 amino acids long. Trimming took off 2 bases at V and 8 bases at J, with 12 bases between the two ends. CDR3 bases: TGTGCCAGCAGTTTATACCGGATAGGGGAAAAACTGTTTTTT. It encodes CASSLYRIGEKLFF.

At least ten counts were recorded for this clonotype. The chain recombines TRBV7-2 with TRBJ2-7; the D is unclear. The CDR3 covers 14 residues. Trimming left V 4 bases short and J 4 bases short, with 14 bases between. Germline V gene lookup returns CDR1 SGHTA and CDR2 FQGNSA. In nucleotides, the CDR3 is TGTGCCAGCAGCTACCGAGGCACACCTTACGAGCAGTACTTC. Translated: CASSYRGTPYEQYF.

This clonotype has only a few counts. The rearrangement links TRBV12-3 or TRBV12-4 to TRBJ2-7; tentatively, D is TRBD1 or TRBD2 (5 bases each). CDR3 length: 16 residues. The V gene lost 4 bases and the J gene lost 1 base, with 17 bases spanning the gap. The CDR3 DNA follows: TGTGCCAGCAGTTCAACCACGGGACGTCGTTCCTACGAGCAGTACTTC. It translates to CASSSTTGRRSYEQYF.

This clonotype has only a few counts. The rearrangement uses TRBV20-1 and TRBJ2-7; the match to TRBD2 covers 13 bases. Germline-derived CDR1 and CDR2 are DFQATT and SNEGSKA (reference sequence). This CDR3 region has 17 residues. V shed 4 bases and J 1 base; nucleotides not matched to a gene: 10. The CDR3 nucleotides are TGCAGTGCTACGCCAAGTGGACTAGCGGGAGTTTCCTACGAGCAGTACTTC. Translated, it gives CSATPSGLAGVSYEQYF.

This clonotype was counted at least ten times. The CDR3 region is CASSEPPGTSGTSSYNEQFF. The DNA of the CDR3 is TGCGCCAGCAGTGAGCCACCCGGGACTAGCGGGACTAGCTCCTACAATGAGCAGTTCTTC. J is TRBJ2-1 and V is TRBV10-1; 13 nucleotides agree with TRBD2. This CDR3 is 20 amino acids long. V lost 2 bases and J lost 0; bases outside the gene matches: 10. CDR1 is WNHNN and CDR2 is SYGVQD in the germline V gene (reference sequence).

J is TRBJ1-1 and V is TRBV5-4, with 8 bases lining up with TRBD1. This CDR3 contains 15 residues. V shed 4 bases, J shed 3 bases, and the junction held 8 bases outside the gene matches. Germline CDR1 and CDR2: SGHNT and YYREEE (reference sequence). This CDR3 is CASSLTEDRDTEAFF. CDR3 DNA: TGTGCCAGCAGCCTTACAGAGGACAGGGACACTGAAGCTTTCTTT. The complete variable domain, with remaining parts taken from reference TRBV5-4 and TRBJ1-1, reads ETGVTQSPTHLIKTRGQQVTLRCSSQSGHNTVSWYQQALGQGPQFIFQYYREEENGRGNFPPRFSGLQFPNYSSELNVNALELDDSALYLCASSLTEDRDTEAFFGQGTRLTVV.

This clonotype was recorded at least ten times. This chain joins TRBV2 and TRBJ2-7; D possibly uses TRBD1 or TRBD2 (5 bases each). CDR1 SNHLY and CDR2 FYNNEI come from the germline V gene. The length of the CDR3 is 13 residues. Trimming stripped 7 bases from V and 0 bases from J, with 10 bases between. In DNA form, the CDR3 reads TGTGCCAGCAATCCAGGGAGCTCCTACGAGCAGTACTTC. Translated, it gives CASNPGSSYEQYF.

The sample holds many counts of this clonotype. Written as DNA, the CDR3 is TGTGCCAGCAGCCGACAGACCGTTAATGAAAAACTGTTTTTT. This gives the protein CASSRQTVNEKLFF. This sequence joins TRBV12-3 or TRBV12-4 and TRBJ1-4; possibly TRBD1 for D (5 bases). The CDR3 has 14 amino acids. V was pared by 6 bases and J by 4 bases, with 12 bases between.

Ten or more counts support this clonotype. The genes are TRBV3-1 and TRBJ1-1; D possibly corresponds to TRBD1 (6 bases). V dropped 2 bases and J dropped 0 bases, with 13 bases sitting between them. There are 16 residues in the CDR3. Germline V CDR1 and CDR2: LGHDT, YNNKEL (reference sequence). In DNA, the CDR3 is TGTGCCAGCAGCCAATCGAACAGGGAGATGAACACTGAAGCTTTCTTT. This codes for CASSQSNREMNTEAFF.

The chain has TRBV20-1 and TRBJ2-3; 9 bases fit TRBD2. This CDR3 is 19 amino acids long. After removal of 5 bases from V and 6 bases from J, the junction contained 24 bases not matched to a gene. In germline, CDR1 is DFQATT, CDR2 SNEGSKA (reference sequence). The DNA for the CDR3 is TGCAGTGCTCTAGGGCTAGCGGGATCGGGGGAGCAGGAATGGGATACGCAGTATTTT. The encoded protein is CSALGLAGSGEQEWDTQYF.

The chain employs TRBV7-9 and TRBJ2-5; D perhaps matches TRBD2 (5 bases). The CDR3 has 16 amino acids. V gave up 4 bases and J gave up 1 base, with 16 bases separating them. From germline, CDR1 is SEHNR and CDR2 FQNEAQ (reference sequence). The CDR3 region has the DNA TGTGCCAGCAGCTCACCTCCCCCGGGGATCCAAGAGACCCAGTACTTC. It is translated as CASSSPPPGIQETQYF.